This TCR beta chain was captured in a study of CD8 T cells in Susac syndrome. Trimming took 4 bases from V and 3 from J, leaving 12 bases between them. The CDR3 contains 14 residues. Per germline, CDR1 SGHAT and CDR2 FQNNGV. A quantity of roughly 0.5 to 1 ug RNA underwent reverse transcription using random hexamers. TCRdb redid the calling of the immunoSEQ multiplex PCR reads with MiXCR, one entry per CDR3 protein. The repertoire holds some 170,000 distinct CDR3 sequences, with around 93% as singletons. The clonotype comes from a human donor in good health. Material for sequencing was CD4+ T cells from PBMCs. The rearrangement joins TRBV11-2 to TRBJ1-2, with D uncertain. CDR3 DNA: TGTGCCAGCAGCTCCAGCCCCCCTTACTATGGCTACACCTTC. This sequence encodes CASSSSPPYYGYTF. Variable domain in full (rest from reference TRBV11-2 and TRBJ1-2): EAGVAQSPRYKIIEKRQSVAFWCNPISGHATLYWYQQILGQGPKLLIQFQNNGVVDDSQLPKDRFSAERLKGVDSTLKIQPAKLEDSAVYLCASSSSPPYYGYTFGSGTRLTVV.